Listed here are 20 T cell receptor beta chains from one sample, sequenced in a study of blood T cells in healthy people across ages. Primers used in a second PCR of about 6 to 11 cycles were a sample-barcoded 5' primer and a J-beta primer mix. A single record per CDR3 protein comes from TCRdb applying MiXCR to the 5' RACE reads. Among around 1,100,000 distinct CDR3 sequences listed, less than 45% were seen once. The sequencing input was blood. These receptors came from a man aged 18 to 35 in good health.

CDR3 sequence: CATSAQDHTDTQYF. The CDR3 nucleotides are TGTGCCACCAGTGCACAGGACCACACAGATACGCAGTATTTT. The chain carries TRBV24-1 and TRBJ2-3; a possible D gene is TRBD1 (5 bases). The CDR3 is 14 residues long. Germline V gene sequence: CDR1 KGHDR, CDR2 SFDVKD. The V end lost 5 bases, the J end lost 2 bases, and 10 bases lay between the germline ends.

This clonotype was seen a handful of times. The J gene is TRBJ2-1, the V gene TRBV28; D is undetermined. The V gene lost 1 base and the J gene lost 0 bases, with 10 bases spanning the gap. CDR3 length: 16 amino acids. Germline CDR1 MDHEN, CDR2 SYDVKM. This chain's CDR3 is CASSLSSPSSYNEQFF. The CDR3 DNA reads TGTGCCAGCAGTTTATCAAGCCCTAGCTCCTACAATGAGCAGTTCTTC.

With regard to this clonotype: The junction departs from germline at one end; a sequencing error may be responsible. The chain combines TRBV12-3 or TRBV12-4 with TRBJ1-6, with D maybe TRBD1 (6 bases). This CDR3 has 14 amino acids. Written as DNA, the CDR3 is TGTGCCGGCAGTTTCGGACAGCCCAATTCACCCCTCCACTTT. Its translation is CAGSFGQPNSPLHF.

V and J are TRBV6-5 and TRBJ2-2; D unresolved. Trimming removed 9 bases at V and 9 bases at J, with 11 bases between. Germline CDR1 and CDR2: MNHEY and SVGAGI. This CDR3 has 11 amino acids. CDR3 protein: CASQAGRELFF. Written as DNA, the CDR3 is TGTGCCAGTCAGGCCGGCCGGGAGCTGTTTTTT.

This chain joins TRBV28 and TRBJ1-1, with D possibly TRBD1 on 6 matching bases. CDR3 length equals 14 residues. V lost 6 bases and J 1 base, leaving 12 bases between the germline ends. Germline V gene sequence: CDR1 MDHEN, CDR2 SYDVKM. DNA for the CDR3: TGTGCCAGCAGCAGACAGGCCCAGAACACTGAAGCTTTCTTT. Protein sequence: CASSRQAQNTEAFF. Variable domain in full (rest from reference TRBV28 and TRBJ1-1): DVKVTQSSRYLVKRTGEKVFLECVQDMDHENMFWYRQDPGLGLRLIYFSYDVKMKEKGDIPEGYSVSREKKERFSLILESASTNQTSMYLCASSRQAQNTEAFFGQGTRLTVV.

This clonotype was observed a single time. The chain links TRBV29-1 to TRBJ1-4; no reliable D call. V shed 5 bases and J shed 8 bases, with 18 bases lying between them. This CDR3 has 14 amino acids. Germline-derived CDR1 and CDR2 are SQVTM and ANQGSEA. The CDR3 here is CSVNPGVDPEKLFF. The CDR3 DNA reads as TGCAGCGTTAACCCGGGTGTGGATCCAGAAAAACTGTTTTTT.

The chain couples TRBV6-1 to TRBJ1-6, with 7 bases that match TRBD1. CDR1 MNHNS and CDR2 SASEGT come from the germline V gene. Trimming removed 7 bases from V and 5 bases from J; junction bases left unmatched: 8. The CDR3 has 15 residues. This CDR3 reads CASIRGQTNNSPLHF. The CDR3 DNA follows: TGTGCCAGCATCCGGGGACAGACCAATAATTCACCCCTCCACTTT.

The V call is TRBV4-1, the J call TRBJ2-5; TRBD2 is a possible D gene (5 bases). Germline CDR1 is MGHRA and CDR2 is YSYEKL. Trimming shortened V by 4 bases and J by 10 bases, and 10 bases separated the two germline ends. The CDR3 is 11 amino acids. CDR3 sequence: CASSPDRDQYF. The CDR3, as DNA: TGCGCCAGCAGCCCTGACCGGGACCAGTACTTC.

A few counts support this clonotype. V is TRBV20-1 and J is TRBJ2-7; a weak D match, TRBD2 (5 bases). The CDR3 loop spans 12 amino acids. CDR1 and CDR2 from the germline V gene are DFQATT and SNEGSKA (reference sequence). Trimming shortened V by 3 bases and J by 7 bases, and 13 bases separated the two germline ends. CDR3 protein: CSARDREHEQYF. The CDR3 region has the DNA TGCAGTGCTAGGGATAGGGAGCATGAGCAGTACTTC.

This clonotype was seen just once. The V and J genes are TRBV10-3 and TRBJ2-7; tentatively, D is TRBD1 or TRBD2 (5 bases each). CDR3 length equals 15 residues. The V gene's germline CDR1 is ENHRY and CDR2 SYGVKD. Trimming removed 1 base at V and 5 bases at J, with 15 bases between. CDR3 loop: CAISEFEGLEDEQYF. CDR3 DNA: TGTGCCATCAGTGAGTTTGAGGGGCTTGAGGACGAGCAGTACTTC.

This clonotype showed up just once. The chain is built from TRBV5-1 and TRBJ1-1; a weak D match, TRBD1 (6 bases). In germline, CDR1 is SGHRS, CDR2 YFSETQ. The V end lost 4 bases, the J end lost 6 bases, and 16 bases lay between the germline ends. This CDR3 has 14 residues. DNA for the CDR3: TGCGCCAGCAGCAAAACTAAGGGGGAACCTGAAGCTTTCTTT. It translates to CASSKTKGEPEAFF.

Only a few counts were recorded for this clonotype. The chain employs TRBV5-1 and TRBJ2-2, with D possibly being TRBD1 or TRBD2 (7 bases each). In germline, CDR1 is SGHRS, CDR2 YFSETQ. CDR3 length: 15 amino acids. V was shortened by 8 bases and J by 0 bases, with 14 bases between the two germline ends. The chain's CDR3 is CASEGGGPNTGELFF. The CDR3 coding sequence is TGCGCCAGTGAGGGAGGGGGCCCGAACACCGGGGAGCTGTTTTTT.

The V gene is TRBV27, the J gene TRBJ2-5; D is unresolved. CDR3 length: 13 amino acids. Between the trimmed V and J ends, which lost 5 bases and 11 bases, there was a span of 18 bases. CDR1 is MNHEY, CDR2 SMNVEV, per germline (reference sequence). The CDR3 nucleotides are TGTGCCAGCAGTCATAGGGATTACAATGAGCAGTACTTC. Protein: CASSHRDYNEQYF.

The chain recombines TRBV5-6 with TRBJ2-1, with 8 bases matching TRBD1. V trimming: 3 bases; J trimming: 4 bases; junction bases outside the gene matches: 12. CDR1 and CDR2 (germline): SGHDT, YYEEEE. The CDR3 length is 17 residues. The CDR3 here is CASSSLVRTGSYNEQFF. For the CDR3, the DNA is TGTGCCAGCAGCTCGCTTGTTAGGACAGGGTCGTACAATGAGCAGTTCTTC. The variable domain in full, with the rest retrieved from reference TRBV5-6 and TRBJ2-1, is DAGVTQSPTHLIKTRGQQVTLRCSPKSGHDTVSWYQQALGQGPQFIFQYYEEEERQRGNFPDRFSGHQFPNYSSELNVNALLLGDSALYLCASSSLVRTGSYNEQFFGPGTRLTVL.

The J gene is TRBJ2-7, the V gene TRBV20-1; 9 bases agree with TRBD2. The CDR3 runs to 14 residues. Germline trimming cut 6 bases from V and 7 bases from J; bases unmatched to any gene: 13. Germline values: CDR1 DFQATT, CDR2 SNEGSKA (reference sequence). CDR3 sequence reads: CSAVSGGPWNEQYF. The DNA of the CDR3 is TGCAGTGCGGTTAGCGGGGGCCCTTGGAATGAGCAGTACTTC.

The chain links TRBV29-1 to TRBJ2-5; TRBD2 matches at 7 bases. CDR3 size: 15 residues. The V and J ends lost 7 bases and 11 bases, in that order; junction bases with no gene match: 22. Germline lookup yields CDR1 SQVTM and CDR2 ANQGSEA. The chain's CDR3 is CSAIIQGLTNNEQYF. In DNA, the CDR3 is TGCAGCGCTATCATTCAGGGACTAACCAACAATGAGCAGTACTTC.

The chain uses TRBV7-9 and TRBJ1-1; D not resolved. Germline V gene data show CDR1 as SEHNR and CDR2 as FQNEAQ (reference sequence). The CDR3 spans 14 residues. Between the trimmed V and J ends, which lost 5 bases and 3 bases, there was a span of 13 bases. The DNA of the CDR3 is TGTGCCAGCAGCACCGACCCGCCGGACACTGAAGCTTTCTTT. As protein: CASSTDPPDTEAFF.

V usage is TRBV6-5 and J usage is TRBJ1-2, with D possibly TRBD1 on 5 matching bases. The CDR3 loop spans 14 amino acids. The V gene's germline CDR1 is MNHEY and CDR2 SVGAGI. V lost 5 bases to trimming and J lost 5 bases, with 15 bases between them. CDR3 region: CASSADGTVYGYTF. The CDR3 DNA is TGTGCCAGCAGTGCCGATGGGACGGTTTATGGCTACACCTTC.

The CDR3 is CSAGTENYGYTF. The CDR3 DNA follows: TGCAGTGCAGGGACTGAGAACTATGGCTACACCTTC. The gene calls are TRBV20-1 and TRBJ1-2; maybe TRBD1 (5 bases). CDR3 length: 12 residues. Germline V gives CDR1 DFQATT, CDR2 SNEGSKA (reference sequence). The V and J ends lost 6 bases and 2 bases respectively, with 10 bases between them.

This chain joins TRBV6-1 and TRBJ1-1; 10 bases are shared with TRBD1. Germline-derived CDR1 and CDR2 are MNHNS and SASEGT. With 6 bases clipped from V and 7 bases from J, the junction kept 14 bases outside the gene matches. The CDR3 spans 16 residues. In nucleotides, the CDR3 is TGTGCCAGCAGCGGACAGGGGGTTCGAAGCGGATATGAAGCTTTCTTT. Protein product: CASSGQGVRSGYEAFF.